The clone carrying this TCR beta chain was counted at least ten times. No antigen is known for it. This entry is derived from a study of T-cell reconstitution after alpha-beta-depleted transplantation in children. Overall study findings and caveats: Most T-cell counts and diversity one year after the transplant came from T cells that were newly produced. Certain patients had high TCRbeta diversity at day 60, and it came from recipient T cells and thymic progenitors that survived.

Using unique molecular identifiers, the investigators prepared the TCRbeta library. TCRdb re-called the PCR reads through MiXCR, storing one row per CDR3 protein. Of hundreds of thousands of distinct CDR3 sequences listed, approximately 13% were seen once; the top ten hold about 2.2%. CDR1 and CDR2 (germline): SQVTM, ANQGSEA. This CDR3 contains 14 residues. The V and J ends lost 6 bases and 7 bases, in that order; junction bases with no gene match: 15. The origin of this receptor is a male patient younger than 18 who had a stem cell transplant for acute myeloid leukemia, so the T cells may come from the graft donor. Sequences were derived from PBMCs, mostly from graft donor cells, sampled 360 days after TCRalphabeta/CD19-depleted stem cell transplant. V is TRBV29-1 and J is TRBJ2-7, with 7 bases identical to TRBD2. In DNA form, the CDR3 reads TGCAGCGTCGAACTAAGACTAGCTTCGGGGGAGCAGTACTTC. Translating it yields CSVELRLASGEQYF.